There are a few counts of the clone carrying this TCR beta chain. Its antigen is not identified. An end of the junction does not agree with germline; a read error may underlie this. Assay: immunoSEQ multiplex PCR; the TCRdb copy retains only in-frame clones and omits some. The repertoire holds 190,000 or so clones, 65% to 90% seen once, with roughly 13% in the top ten. This entry belongs to a study of cytomegalovirus exposure and HLA in healthy donors. General study findings and limits: Most TCR sequences showed up rarely, but some public TCRs showed up in many donors. Testing in vitro showed a few CMV-associated chains specific for CMV antigens. Subsequent analysis revealed that first-cohort TCR clusters tended to co-occur in the 130 or so validation repertoires.

Sequencing was carried out using PBMCs. This clonotype was obtained from a woman in her twenties or thirties in good health and CMV-seropositive.

The CDR3 nucleotides are TGTGCCAGCAGTTACTCGATGGGTGGACAGGGTACTGTTTTT. This gives the protein CASSYSMGGQGTVF. The gene calls are TRBV6-5 and TRBJ2-2; 8 positions agree with TRBD1. The CDR3 runs 14 residues. CDR1 and CDR2 from the germline V gene are MNHEY and SVGAGI.